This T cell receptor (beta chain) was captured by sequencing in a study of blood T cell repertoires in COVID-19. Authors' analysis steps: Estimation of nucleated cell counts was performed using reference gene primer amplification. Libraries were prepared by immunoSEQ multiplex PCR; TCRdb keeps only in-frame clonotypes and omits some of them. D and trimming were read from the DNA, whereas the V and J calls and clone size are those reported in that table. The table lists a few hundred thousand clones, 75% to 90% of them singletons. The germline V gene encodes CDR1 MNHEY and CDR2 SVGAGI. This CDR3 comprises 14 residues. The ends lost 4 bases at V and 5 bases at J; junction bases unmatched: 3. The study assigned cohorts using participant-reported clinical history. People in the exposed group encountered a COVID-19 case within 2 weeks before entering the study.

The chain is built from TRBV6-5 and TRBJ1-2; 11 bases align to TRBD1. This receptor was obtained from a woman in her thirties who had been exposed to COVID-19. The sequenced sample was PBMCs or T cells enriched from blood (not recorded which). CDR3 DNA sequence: TGTGCCAGCAGTTTAGGACAGGGGGCATATGGCTACACCTTC. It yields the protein CASSLGQGAYGYTF.